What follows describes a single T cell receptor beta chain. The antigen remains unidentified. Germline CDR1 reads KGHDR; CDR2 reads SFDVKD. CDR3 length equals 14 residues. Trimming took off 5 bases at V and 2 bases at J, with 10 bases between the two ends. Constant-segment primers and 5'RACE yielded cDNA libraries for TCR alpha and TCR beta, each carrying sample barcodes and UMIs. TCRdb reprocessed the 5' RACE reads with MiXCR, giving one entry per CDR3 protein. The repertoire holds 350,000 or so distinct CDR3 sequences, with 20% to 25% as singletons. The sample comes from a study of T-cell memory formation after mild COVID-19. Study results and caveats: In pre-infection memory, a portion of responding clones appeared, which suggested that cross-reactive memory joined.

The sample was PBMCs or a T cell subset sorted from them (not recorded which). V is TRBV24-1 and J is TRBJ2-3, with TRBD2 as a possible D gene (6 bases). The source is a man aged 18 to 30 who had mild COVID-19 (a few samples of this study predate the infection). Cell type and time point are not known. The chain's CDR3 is CATSGSGLTDTQYF. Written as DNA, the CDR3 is TGTGCCACCAGTGGATCGGGACTCACAGATACGCAGTATTTT.